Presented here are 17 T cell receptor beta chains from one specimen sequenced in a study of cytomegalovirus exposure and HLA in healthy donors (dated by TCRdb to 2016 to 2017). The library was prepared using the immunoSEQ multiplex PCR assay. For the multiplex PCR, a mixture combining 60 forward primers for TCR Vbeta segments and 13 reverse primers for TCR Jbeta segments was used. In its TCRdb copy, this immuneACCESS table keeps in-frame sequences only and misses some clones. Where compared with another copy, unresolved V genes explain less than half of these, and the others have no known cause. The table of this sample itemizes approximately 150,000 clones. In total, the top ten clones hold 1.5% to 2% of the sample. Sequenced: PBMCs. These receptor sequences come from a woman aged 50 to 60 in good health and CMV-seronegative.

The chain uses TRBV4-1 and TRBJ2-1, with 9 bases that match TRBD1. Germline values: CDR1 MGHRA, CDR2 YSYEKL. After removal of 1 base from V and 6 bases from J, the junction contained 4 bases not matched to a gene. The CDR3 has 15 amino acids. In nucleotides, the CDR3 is TGCGCCAGCAGCCAAGCGGGACAGGGTTTCAATGAGCAGTTCTTC. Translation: CASSQAGQGFNEQFF.

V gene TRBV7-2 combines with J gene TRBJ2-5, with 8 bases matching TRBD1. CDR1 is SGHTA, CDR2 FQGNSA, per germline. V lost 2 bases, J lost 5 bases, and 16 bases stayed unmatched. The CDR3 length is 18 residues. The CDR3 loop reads CASSLNRAGGEVYETQYF. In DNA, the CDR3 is TGTGCCAGCAGCTTAAATAGGGCAGGGGGCGAGGTCTACGAGACCCAGTACTTC.

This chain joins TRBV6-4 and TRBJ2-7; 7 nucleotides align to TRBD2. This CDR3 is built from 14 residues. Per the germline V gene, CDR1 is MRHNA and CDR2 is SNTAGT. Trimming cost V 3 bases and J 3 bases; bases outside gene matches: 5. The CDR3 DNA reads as TGTGCCAGCAGTGAGCGGGGGATCCACTACGAGCAGTACTTC. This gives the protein CASSERGIHYEQYF.

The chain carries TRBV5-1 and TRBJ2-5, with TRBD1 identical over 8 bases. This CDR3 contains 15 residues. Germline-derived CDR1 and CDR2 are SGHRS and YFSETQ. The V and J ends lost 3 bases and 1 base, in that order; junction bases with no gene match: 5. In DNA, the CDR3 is TGCGCCAGCAGCTCACCACAGGGGGGCCAAGAGACCCAGTACTTC. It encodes CASSSPQGGQETQYF.

The CDR3 protein is CATSRDPRGGTEAFF. The CDR3 DNA sequence: TGTGCCACCAGCAGAGATCCGAGGGGAGGTACTGAAGCTTTCTTT. The chain employs TRBV15 and TRBJ1-1; TRBD1 is a possible D gene (5 bases). Germline CDR1 reads LNHNV; CDR2 reads YYDKDF (reference sequence). V was cut by 0 bases and J by 5 bases, with 13 bases left in between. This CDR3 has 15 residues.

CDR3 coding DNA: TGTGCCAGCAGCTTAGCCGGGTGGGTCAGGGGGACCATGAACACTGAAGCTTTCTTT. This gives the protein CASSLAGWVRGTMNTEAFF. The V call is TRBV7-8, the J call TRBJ1-1; 7 nucleotides match TRBD1. The CDR3 spans 19 residues. Looked up from germline, CDR1 is SGHVS and CDR2 is FQNEAQ. Trimming cost V 0 bases and J 0 bases; bases outside gene matches: 13. Full variable domain (outside the CDR3, taken from reference TRBV7-8 and TRBJ1-1): GAGVSQSPRYKVAKRGQDVALRCDPISGHVSLFWYQQALGQGPEFLTYFQNEAQLDKSGLPSDRFFAERPEGSVSTLKIQRTQQEDSAVYLCASSLAGWVRGTMNTEAFFGQGTRLTVV.

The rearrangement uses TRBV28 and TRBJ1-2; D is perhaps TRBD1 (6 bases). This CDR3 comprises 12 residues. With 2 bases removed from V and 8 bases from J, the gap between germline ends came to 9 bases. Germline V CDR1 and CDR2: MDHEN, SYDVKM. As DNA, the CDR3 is TGTGCCAGCAGTTTAATAGACAGGGGCTACACCTTC. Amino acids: CASSLIDRGYTF.

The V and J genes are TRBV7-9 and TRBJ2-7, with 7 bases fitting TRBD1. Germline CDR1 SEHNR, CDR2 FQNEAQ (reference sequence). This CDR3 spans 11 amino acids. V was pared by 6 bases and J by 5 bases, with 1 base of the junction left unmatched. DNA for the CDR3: TGTGCCAGCAGACAGGGGAACGAGCAGTACTTC. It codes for CASRQGNEQYF.

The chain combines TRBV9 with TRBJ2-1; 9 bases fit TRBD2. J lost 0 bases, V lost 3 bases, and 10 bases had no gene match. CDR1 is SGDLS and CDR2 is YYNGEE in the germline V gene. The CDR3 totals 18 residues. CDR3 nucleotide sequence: TGTGCCAGCAGCGCCCGGCCGGTTAGCGGGAGCTCCTACAATGAGCAGTTCTTC. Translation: CASSARPVSGSSYNEQFF.

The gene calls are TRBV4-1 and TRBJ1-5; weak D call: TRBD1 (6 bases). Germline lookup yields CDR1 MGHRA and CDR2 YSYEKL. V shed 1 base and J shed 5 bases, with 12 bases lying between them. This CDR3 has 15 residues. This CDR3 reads CASSQARGWDQPQHF. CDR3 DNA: TGCGCCAGCAGCCAAGCAAGGGGGTGGGATCAGCCCCAGCATTTT.

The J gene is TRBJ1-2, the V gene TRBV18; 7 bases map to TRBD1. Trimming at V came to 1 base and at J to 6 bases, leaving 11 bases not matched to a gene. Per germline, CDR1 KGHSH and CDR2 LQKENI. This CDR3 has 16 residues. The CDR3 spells CASSPRDRQGWDGYTF. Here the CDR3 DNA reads TGTGCCAGCTCACCACGGGACAGACAGGGTTGGGATGGCTACACCTTC.

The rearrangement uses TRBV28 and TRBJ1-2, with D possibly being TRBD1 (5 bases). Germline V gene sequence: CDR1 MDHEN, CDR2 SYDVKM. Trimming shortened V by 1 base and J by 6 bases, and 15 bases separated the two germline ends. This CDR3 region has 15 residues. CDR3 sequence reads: CASSLLGRGEDGYTF. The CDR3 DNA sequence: TGTGCCAGCAGTTTATTGGGGCGGGGAGAGGATGGCTACACCTTC.

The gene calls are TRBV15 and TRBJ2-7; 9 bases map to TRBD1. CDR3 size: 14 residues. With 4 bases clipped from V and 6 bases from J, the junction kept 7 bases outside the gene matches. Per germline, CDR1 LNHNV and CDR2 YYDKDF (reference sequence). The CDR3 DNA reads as TGTGCCACCAGCACAAGGACAGGGGCAGGCGAGCAGTACTTC. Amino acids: CATSTRTGAGEQYF.

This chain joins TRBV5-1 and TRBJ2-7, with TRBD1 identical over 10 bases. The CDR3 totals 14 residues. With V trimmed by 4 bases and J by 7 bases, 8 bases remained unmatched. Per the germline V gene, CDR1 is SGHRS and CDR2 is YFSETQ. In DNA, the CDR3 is TGCGCCAGCAGCCTCCGGGACAGGGGTGAAGAGCAGTACTTC. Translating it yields CASSLRDRGEEQYF.

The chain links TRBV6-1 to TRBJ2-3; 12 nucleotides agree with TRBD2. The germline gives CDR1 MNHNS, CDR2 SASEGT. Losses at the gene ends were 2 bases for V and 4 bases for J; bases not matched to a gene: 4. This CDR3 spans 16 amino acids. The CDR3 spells CASSELAGGGPDTQYF. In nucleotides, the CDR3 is TGTGCCAGCAGTGAACTAGCGGGGGGGGGTCCAGATACGCAGTATTTT.

CDR3 DNA: TGTGCCAGCAGGAATCCAGGGGATGGCACTGAAGCTTTCTTT. Protein: CASRNPGDGTEAFF. The rearrangement joins TRBV6-5 to TRBJ1-1, with D perhaps matching TRBD1 (6 bases). The germline gives CDR1 MNHEY, CDR2 SVGAGI. This CDR3 has 14 amino acids. The V end was cut by 6 bases, the J end by 4 bases, with 15 bases between.

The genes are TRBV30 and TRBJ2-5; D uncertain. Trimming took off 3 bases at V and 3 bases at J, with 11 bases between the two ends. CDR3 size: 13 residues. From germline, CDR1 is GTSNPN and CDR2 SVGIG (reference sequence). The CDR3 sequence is CAWSMGIKETQYF. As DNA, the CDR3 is TGTGCCTGGAGCATGGGCATCAAAGAGACCCAGTACTTC.